This is a list of T cell receptor beta chains from one sample in a study of regulatory T cells in long-lasting Graves disease. TCRdb passed the multiplex PCR reads through MiXCR, listing each CDR3 protein once. The sample shows roughly 610,000 distinct CDR3 sequences, about 16% of them seen only once. The sample was also reused in another study, on T cells in Graves' hyperthyroidism and ophthalmopathy.

Sequences were derived from peripheral blood mononuclear cells (PBMCs), sampled at new diagnosis, from a patient treated with antithyroid drugs. Receptors originate from a man younger than 35 with Graves disease. The CDR3 runs from the conserved cysteine through the conserved F or W. The D gene is left open where the match is weak. Clone size is not always given. Where it is, it says once, few, many or a class for expanded clones.

J gene | V gene | D gene | clone size | CDR3 DNA | CDR3 protein
TRBJ1-4 | TRBV5-8 | - | few | TGTGCCAGCAGCTTGGCGGGGGTCTCTAATGAAAAACTGTTTTTT | CASSLAGVSNEKLFF
TRBJ2-3 | TRBV2 | TRBD1 | few | TGTGCCAGCGACTACGTCAAATCCGGGACAGGGTTT | CASDYVKSGTGF
TRBJ1-1 | TRBV29-1 | - | many | TGCAGCGTAAGACAGTCCTGGAACACTGAAGCTTTCTTT | CSVRQSWNTEAFF
TRBJ2-1 | TRBV6-1 | - | few | TGTGCCAGCAGCGACAGGTTTTCCTACAATGAGCAGTTCTTC | CASSDRFSYNEQFF
TRBJ2-7 | TRBV3-1 | - | few | TGTGCCAGCAGCCAAGGGTTACCCTCCTACGAGCAGTACTTC | CASSQGLPSYEQYF
TRBJ2-1 | TRBV5-8 | TRBD1 | once | TGTGCCAGCAGCTTGGGTGACAGGGTCTTGAATGAGCAGTTCTTC | CASSLGDRVLNEQFF
TRBJ2-3 | TRBV28 | TRBD2 | few | TGTGCCAGCAGTTCCCCCGGGACTAGCAGCCGAGGGGCCACAGATACGCAGTATTTT | CASSSPGTSSRGATDTQYF
TRBJ2-1 | TRBV5-1 | TRBD2 | many | TGCGCCAGCAGCTTGGCCTTAGCGGGAGGGCCGGGCAATGAGCAGTTCTTC | CASSLALAGGPGNEQFF
TRBJ1-4 | TRBV30 | TRBD1 | many | TGTGCCTGGAGCCAGACAGGGGGTAATGAAAAACTGTTTTTT | CAWSQTGGNEKLFF
TRBJ2-2 | TRBV28 | - | many | TGTGCCAGCAGTTTATCGTCCCGGGACCCCGGGGAGCTGTTTTTT | CASSLSSRDPGELFF
TRBJ2-7 | TRBV5-1 | TRBD2 | - | TGCGCCAGCAGCTTGGGACAGGGACTAGCGGGAGCCGAGCAGTACTTC | CASSLGQGLAGAEQYF
TRBJ1-1 | TRBV7-9 | - | many | TGTGCCAGCAGCTTAGCGGGGGGGATCAGTAACACTGAAGCTTTCTTT | CASSLAGGISNTEAFF
TRBJ2-7 | TRBV28 | TRBD2 | many | TGTGCCAGCAGTTTAGTGCGGGAGGGACCCTACGAGCAGTACTTC | CASSLVREGPYEQYF
TRBJ2-5 | TRBV27 | TRBD2 | - | TGTGCCAGCAGTTGGCTAGCGGGAGTGTCGGAGACCCAGTACTTC | CASSWLAGVSETQYF
TRBJ1-6 | TRBV20-1 | - | few | TGCAGTGGATCGGGGGGGTCGAATTCACCCCTCCACTTT | CSGSGGSNSPLHF
TRBJ1-1 | TRBV12-5 | - | many | TGTGCTAGTGGTTTTAGTACCGGGAGCTATAACGATGAAGCTTTCTTT | CASGFSTGSYNDEAFF
TRBJ2-2 | TRBV7-2 | TRBD1 | many | TGTGCCAGCAGCTTATCCACTACAGGGGCCGGGGAGCTGTTTTTT | CASSLSTTGAGELFF
TRBJ1-3 | TRBV3-1 | - | few | TGTGCCAGCAGCCAAGTTTTTTTCGCGGGGAGCTCTGGAAACACCATATATTTT | CASSQVFFAGSSGNTIYF
TRBJ1-1 | TRBV28 | TRBD1 | many | TGTGCCAGCAAGGGGGCTTGGGTGAACACTGAAGCTTTCTTT | CASKGAWVNTEAFF
TRBJ2-7 | TRBV29-1 | - | - | TGCAGCGCCTGCCTAGCGACCGACTACGAGCAGTACTTC | CSACLATDYEQYF
TRBJ1-2 | TRBV9 | - | - | TGTGCCAGCAGTGGGAGAACCCCTAACTATGGCTACACCTTC | CASSGRTPNYGYTF
TRBJ2-7 | TRBV27 | - | many | TGTGCCAGCAGTTACCAGGGTGATACCTACGAGCAGTACTTC | CASSYQGDTYEQYF
TRBJ2-5 | TRBV27 | - | - | TGTGCCAGCAGTTTAGGGGCAGGGGTGTTTGGTGAGACCCAGTACTTC | CASSLGAGVFGETQYF
TRBJ1-2 | TRBV20-1 | - | - | TGCAGTGCCTTAGGTTCGGGTTATGGCTACACCTTC | CSALGSGYGYTF
TRBJ1-4 | TRBV20-1 | TRBD1 | many | TGCAGTGCAACTAAACAGGGGGAAAAACTGTTTTTT | CSATKQGEKLFF
TRBJ2-1 | TRBV20-1 | TRBD2 | many | TGCAGTGCTAGGCCGACTAGCGGGAGTTATTTTGGAAATGAGCAGTTCTTC | CSARPTSGSYFGNEQFF
TRBJ1-2 | TRBV28 | - | many | TGTGCCAGCAGTTCGAGTATCCGGGACTTAGCATCGAACTTTAACTATGGCTACACCTTC | CASSSSIRDLASNFNYGYTF
TRBJ2-5 | TRBV20-1 | - | many | TGCAGTGCTAGAGAATGGCGGAAGAGGGGAAGGGGAGAGACCCAGTACTTC | CSAREWRKRGRGETQYF
TRBJ2-5 | TRBV7-9 | - | few | TGTGCCAGCAGCTCCACCCCAGGGGTCGGGCAAGAGACCCAGTACTTC | CASSSTPGVGQETQYF
TRBJ2-5 | TRBV7-9 | - | many | TGTGCCAGCAGCCGGGGACTCCCACTGTGGGAGACCCAGTACTTC | CASSRGLPLWETQYF
TRBJ2-5 | TRBV20-1 | TRBD1 | few | TGCAGTGCTGTCAGGGGGCCCCAAGAGACCCAGTACTTC | CSAVRGPQETQYF
TRBJ2-2 | TRBV20-1 | - | - | TGCAGTGCTAGATTTTTTGGCGGGAACACCGGGGAGCTGTTTTTT | CSARFFGGNTGELFF
TRBJ2-2 | TRBV20-1 | TRBD2 | - | TGCAGTGCTCCGTTGGGCGGGAGATCCGGGGAGCTGTTTTTT | CSAPLGGRSGELFF
TRBJ1-5 | TRBV10-3 | TRBD1 | many | TGTGCCATCAGTGAGGCAAGCGCAGGGGGCCATCAGCCCCAGCATTTT | CAISEASAGGHQPQHF
TRBJ1-1 | TRBV7-9 | - | many | TGTGCCAGCAGCTTAGGGGGGGGGCTTACGCCTGAAGCTTTCTTT | CASSLGGGLTPEAFF
TRBJ2-3 | TRBV7-9 | TRBD2 | many | TGTGCCAGCAGCCCTCGGGAGCGGGAGGCCCTCGGGGATACGCAGTATTTT | CASSPREREALGDTQYF
TRBJ2-3 | TRBV29-1 | TRBD2 | many | TGCAGCGTTGAGGGACTAGCTGGCACAGATACGCAGTATTTT | CSVEGLAGTDTQYF
TRBJ2-3 | TRBV27 | - | few | TGTGCCAGCAGGACAGGACCCGGGACAGATACGCAGTATTTT | CASRTGPGTDTQYF
TRBJ2-7 | TRBV30 | - | few | TGTGCCTGTCTACCCGGGGACTCCTACGAGCAGTACTTC | CACLPGDSYEQYF
TRBJ2-1 | TRBV20-1 | - | many | TGCAGTGCTAGAGATCTTCGGCGGTCGGATGAGCAGTTCTTC | CSARDLRRSDEQFF
TRBJ1-3 | TRBV28 | - | - | TGTGCCAGCTATCCTGGGGGCTCTGGAAACACCATATATTTT | CASYPGGSGNTIYF
TRBJ2-7 | TRBV7-9 | - | - | TGTGCCAGCAGCTTAGGCGGGACACCCCACGAGCAGTACTTC | CASSLGGTPHEQYF
TRBJ2-7 | TRBV29-1 | TRBD1 | few | TGCAGCGTTCACAGACAGGGGGGATACGAGCAGTACTTC | CSVHRQGGYEQYF
TRBJ1-1 | TRBV20-1 | - | - | TGCAGTGCTAGAATGGTGGCAGGGGATGACACTGAAGCTTTCTTT | CSARMVAGDDTEAFF
TRBJ1-1 | TRBV6-5 | - | - | TGTGCCAGCAGTTACTCGGGGGATAAGCCGTTCTTT | CASSYSGDKPFF
TRBJ2-3 | TRBV9 | - | few | TGTGCCAGCAGCGTAGTTGGACAGTCCAGTACAGATACGCAGTATTTT | CASSVVGQSSTDTQYF
TRBJ1-1 | TRBV28 | TRBD1 | many | TGTGCCAGCACCCCGACAGGGTTGAGCACTGAAGCTTTCTTT | CASTPTGLSTEAFF
TRBJ2-3 | TRBV12-3/TRBV12-4 | TRBD1 | many | TGTGCCAGCAGTAAACAGGGGATTACTGATACGCAGTATTTT | CASSKQGITDTQYF
TRBJ2-2 | TRBV3-1 | TRBD2 | many | TGTGCCAGCAGCCCCTTAGCGGGAGGCAGAACCGGGGAGCTGTTTTTT | CASSPLAGGRTGELFF
TRBJ2-2 | TRBV9 | - | few | TGTGCCAGCAGCGTAGGCAGCAGTCCGAACACCGGGGAGCTGTTTTTT | CASSVGSSPNTGELFF
TRBJ1-5 | TRBV30 | - | few | TGTGCCTGGAGCCGTGGGCTGGATCAGCCCCAGCATTTT | CAWSRGLDQPQHF